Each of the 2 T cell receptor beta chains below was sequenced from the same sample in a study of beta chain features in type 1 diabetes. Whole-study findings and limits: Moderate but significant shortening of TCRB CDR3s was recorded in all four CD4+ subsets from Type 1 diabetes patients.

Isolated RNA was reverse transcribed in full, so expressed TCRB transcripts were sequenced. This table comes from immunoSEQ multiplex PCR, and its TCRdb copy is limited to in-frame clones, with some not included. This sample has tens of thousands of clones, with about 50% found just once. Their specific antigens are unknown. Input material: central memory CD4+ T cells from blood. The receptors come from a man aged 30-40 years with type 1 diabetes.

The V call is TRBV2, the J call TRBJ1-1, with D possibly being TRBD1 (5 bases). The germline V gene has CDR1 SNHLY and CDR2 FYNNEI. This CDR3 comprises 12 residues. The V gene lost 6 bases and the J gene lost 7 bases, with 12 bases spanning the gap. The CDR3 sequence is CASRNSGFEAFF. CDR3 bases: TGTGCCAGCAGGAATTCAGGGTTTGAAGCTTTCTTT.

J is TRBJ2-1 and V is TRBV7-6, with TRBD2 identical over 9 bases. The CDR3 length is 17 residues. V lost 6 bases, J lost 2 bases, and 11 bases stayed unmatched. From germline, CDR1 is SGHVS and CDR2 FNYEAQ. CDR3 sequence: CASSSTSGWGAYNEQFF. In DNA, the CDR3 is TGTGCCAGCAGTTCTACTAGCGGGTGGGGGGCCTACAATGAGCAGTTCTTC.